This TCR beta chain is drawn from a study of blood T cell repertoires in COVID-19 (dated by TCRdb to the early 2020s). Context from the whole study: Samples covering the acute and convalescent phases of COVID-19 were provided by collaborators in the United States, Italy and Spain. The material from the prospective study consisted of cDNA or gDNA derived from T cells, B-cell-depleted T cells, or PBMCs. Deeply sampled blood TCRbeta repertoires from subjects exposed to, actively infected with, or recovered from COVID-19 were included in the dataset. The repertoires were made available in a free public database intended to serve as a resource for research on the immune response to SARS-CoV-2. The samples were drawn from the first 160 participants of the ongoing ImmuneRACE study and from 1,254 subjects provided by 6 global collaborators. A de-identified subject ID, COVID-19 status, age in years and sex were almost always included in the sample metadata. HLA class I and class II types, where available, came from metadata supplied by the sample provider rather than from assay-based typing.

TCRbeta CDR3 regions were amplified from genomic DNA by means of the immunoSEQ Assay, a bias-controlled multiplex PCR. As for the original processing: The number of nucleated cells in each sample was estimated by amplification of reference gene primers within the assay. Sequence reads were collapsed and filtered to measure the absolute abundance of every unique TCRbeta CDR3 rearrangement. For each sample, productive Simpson clonality was calculated as the square root of Simpson's diversity index over productive rearrangements. This is the immuneACCESS table as TCRdb keeps it, with only in-frame sequences that have V and J called. A part of the clones is gone; compared with another copy, unresolved V genes explain less than half, and the rest is unexplained. The V and J calls and clone size come from that table; D and trimming were worked out from the DNA. This sample comprises approximately 270,000 clones, approximately 88% of them detected only once. Roughly 6% of the sample is in the top ten clones.

Compared with germline, V lacks 0 bases and J lacks 7 bases; bases without a gene match: 1. The CDR3 contains 15 residues, cysteine and phenylalanine counted. CDR3 DNA is the only sequence kept; it has 45 bases, read in frame from the first base. The germline V gene sets CDR1 to SGDLS and CDR2 to YYNGEE. Findings and caveats that apply to the study as a whole: How much clinical and demographic metadata was included differed by source and by participant, and the metadata was provided uncurated.

One collaborating source in Seattle enrolled patients while the patients were actively infected and followed the patients over time throughout the course of disease. Collaborating institutions collected whole blood in K2EDTA tubes following their own protocols. For TCRbeta analysis, collaborator samples were shipped as frozen whole blood, as isolated PBMCs, or as DNA extracted from either sample type. Remarks on this clone: Its antigen has not been determined. No base qualities exist here, and no much larger clone lies one base off it.

The TCR sequence derives from a woman in her 30s with COVID-19, enrolled during active disease. The chain was built from TRBV9 and TRBJ2-1, and TRBD2 matches 13 of the central bases. Sequenced: peripheral blood. Read as DNA, the sequence is TGTGCCAGCAGCGTAGGGACTAGCGGGAGAAATGAGCAGTTCTTC. Its translation reads: CASSVGTSGRNEQFF.